This T cell receptor beta chain was retrieved from a study of blood T cell repertoires in COVID-19 (dated by TCRdb to the early 2020s). In the study overall: Samples from collaborators originated in the United States, Italy and Spain and spanned both the acute and convalescent phases of COVID-19. Subjects who had been exposed to COVID-19, were actively infected with it, or had recovered from it provided the deeply sampled blood TCRbeta repertoires that made up the dataset. Where HLA class I and class II types were available, the types were taken from metadata supplied by the sample provider, not from assay-based typing. The repertoires were released in a freely available public database intended as a resource for research on the immune response to SARS-CoV-2. Samples were obtained from the ongoing ImmuneRACE study (first 160 participants) and from over 1,000 subjects provided by 6 global collaborators. The prospective study material was composed of cDNA or gDNA derived from T cells, B-cell-depleted T cells, or PBMCs. A de-identified subject ID, COVID-19 status, age in years and sex were almost always included in the sample metadata. Here is what the overall study found, with its caveats: How much clinical and demographic metadata was included differed by source and by participant, and the metadata was provided uncurated.

Trimming leaves V shorter by 3 bases and J shorter by 0 bases, with the junction holding 4 bases beyond the gene matches. The germline V gene (reference sequence) supplies CDR1 SEHNR and CDR2 FQNEAQ. Spanning cysteine to phenylalanine, the CDR3 consists of 15 amino acids. Only CDR3 DNA is held: 45 bases, read in frame from base 1. Participants in the prospective study were enrolled through a virtual design, were aged about 18 to 100 years, and lived in roughly 24 United States geographic areas. Cohort assignment in the prospective study relied on participant-reported clinical history from a screening survey and a study questionnaire. Recovered participants in ImmuneRACE Cohort 3 were defined as having two consecutive negative NP/OP PCR tests, clearance from a healthcare professional, or resolution of symptoms. In the prospective study, mobile phlebotomists collected whole blood, serum and a nasopharyngeal or oropharyngeal swab from each participant. Over a 2-month period, participants in the prospective study had the option of providing additional blood draws and questionnaires. Before DNA extraction, prospective study blood samples were shipped either frozen or at room temperature.

Worth noting for this clone: Which antigen it targets is not known. No quality values exist for individual bases; no much larger clone is one base distant.

The immunoSEQ Assay, a bias-controlled multiplex PCR, was used to amplify TCRbeta CDR3 regions from genomic DNA. Per the source publication's procedure: The number of nucleated cells in each sample was estimated by amplification of reference gene primers within the assay. Sequence reads were collapsed and filtered to measure the absolute abundance of every unique TCRbeta CDR3 rearrangement. For each sample, productive Simpson clonality was calculated by taking the square root of Simpson's diversity index across productive rearrangements. TCRdb holds this immuneACCESS table with in-frame rearrangements only. Some clones are missing; in checked studies, unresolved V genes explain under half, and the rest has no known cause. The V and J calls and the clone size are those of that table, but D and trimming were determined from the DNA. Present in this sample are roughly 200,000 clones, roughly 82% of which were seen just once. The top ten hold about 9.7% of the sample.

The sequencing sample was made of PBMCs or T cells enriched from blood (not recorded which). The source of this sequence is a woman in her twenties or thirties who had recovered from COVID-19. This chain is built from TRBV7-9 and TRBJ1-1; the central 7 bases match TRBD1. This receptor carries the CDR3 CASSFGTGVNTEAFF. The DNA sequence reads TGTGCCAGCAGCTTCGGAACAGGGGTGAACACTGAAGCTTTCTTT.